The 16 T cell receptor beta chains below come from one sample, sequenced in a study of cytomegalovirus exposure and HLA in healthy donors. Sequenced by immunoSEQ multiplex PCR; TCRdb stores in-frame clones only, minus some. The repertoire holds roughly 150,000 clones, with 88% as singletons. Sequencing input: PBMCs. These receptors all stem from a young man in good health and CMV-seronegative.

V usage is TRBV5-1 and J usage is TRBJ1-3, with TRBD1 as a possible D gene (6 bases). The CDR3 loop spans 15 amino acids. CDR1 SGHRS and CDR2 YFSETQ come from the germline V gene. The V end lost 4 bases, the J end lost 1 base, and 12 bases lay between the germline ends. CDR3 residues: CASSEYQGSGNTIYF. In nucleotides, the CDR3 is TGCGCCAGCAGCGAGTATCAGGGGTCTGGAAACACCATATATTTT.

The chain carries TRBV28 and TRBJ2-7; D is perhaps TRBD1 (5 bases). The length of the CDR3 is 11 residues. Germline V gene sequence: CDR1 MDHEN, CDR2 SYDVKM. The V and J ends lost 7 bases and 7 bases respectively, with 11 bases between them. The CDR3 spells CASTQPGEQYF. CDR3 nucleotide sequence: TGTGCCAGCACTCAACCAGGGGAGCAGTACTTC.

The J gene is TRBJ2-1, the V gene TRBV6-5; D is possibly TRBD1 (6 bases). V lost 6 bases and J lost 1, with 10 bases in between. The CDR3 is 14 residues long. The germline V gene has CDR1 MNHEY and CDR2 SVGAGI. The CDR3 DNA reads TGTGCCAGCAGCGAGACAGGATCCTACAATGAGCAGTTCTTC. This sequence encodes CASSETGSYNEQFF.

This clone occurred a few times. The rearrangement joins TRBV27 to TRBJ2-7; D is ambiguous. The length of the CDR3 is 11 residues. Trimming took 3 bases from V and 6 from J, leaving 6 bases between them. CDR1 is MNHEY and CDR2 is SMNVEV in the germline V gene (reference sequence). CDR3 DNA sequence: TGTGCCAGCAGTTTTGTCGGCGAGCAGTACTTC. This encodes CASSFVGEQYF.

The chain joins TRBV6-1 to TRBJ2-7, with D possibly matching TRBD1 (5 bases). V lost 6 bases and J lost 4, with 16 bases in between. From germline, CDR1 is MNHNS and CDR2 SASEGT. There are 14 residues in the CDR3. CDR3 sequence (DNA): TGTGCCAGCAGCGGTTATACAGGAGCTTACGAGCAGTACGTC. Protein sequence: CASSGYTGAYEQYV.

The sample holds a few counts of this clone. The J gene is TRBJ1-1, the V gene TRBV27; 7 bases align to TRBD1. V was clipped by 3 bases and J by 10 bases; unmatched bases: 11. The CDR3 totals 14 residues. Germline CDR1 MNHEY, CDR2 SMNVEV (reference sequence). The CDR3 region is CASSLAGTVSRAFF. CDR3 nucleotide sequence: TGTGCCAGCAGTTTGGCCGGGACAGTCTCTCGAGCTTTCTTT.

The CDR3 loop reads CASSLEGGRGRSGNTIYF. CDR3 nucleotides: TGCGCCAGCAGCTTGGAGGGTGGGAGGGGACGCTCTGGAAACACCATATATTTT. The J gene is TRBJ1-3, the V gene TRBV5-1; a possible D gene is TRBD1 (5 bases). This CDR3 is built from 18 residues. Trimming stripped 0 bases from V and 0 bases from J, with 16 bases between. Looked up from germline, CDR1 is SGHRS and CDR2 is YFSETQ.

J is TRBJ2-3 and V is TRBV2; 7 nucleotides match TRBD2. There are 13 residues in the CDR3. Germline trimming cut 3 bases from V and 8 bases from J; bases unmatched to any gene: 5. Per the germline V gene, CDR1 is SNHLY and CDR2 is FYNNEI. CDR3 amino acids: CASSEAGRPTQYF. CDR3 nucleotides: TGTGCCAGCAGTGAGGCCGGGAGGCCTACGCAGTATTTT. The whole variable domain, filled in from reference TRBV2 and TRBJ2-3, reads EPEVTQTPSHQVTQMGQEVILRCVPISNHLYFYWYRQILGQKVEFLVSFYNNEISEKSEIFDDQFSVERPDGSNFTLKIRSTKLEDSAMYFCASSEAGRPTQYFGPGTRLTVL.

A single count supports this clone. At one of its ends the junction is not consistent with the germline gene, which may arise from a read error. The same CDR3 can be traced to other DNA sequences in this sample. The chain combines TRBV4-3 with TRBJ2-7; D is possibly TRBD1 (6 bases). CDR1 is LGHNA, CDR2 YSLEER, per germline. This CDR3 spans 14 amino acids. The CDR3: CASSQADSSYEQYF. Here the CDR3 DNA reads TGCGCCAGCAGCCAAGCGGACAGTTCCTACGAGCAATACTTC.

This chain joins TRBV4-1 and TRBJ1-2, with 8 bases identical to TRBD1. V gave up 4 bases and J gave up 2 bases; unmatched junction bases: 9. Per the germline V gene, CDR1 is MGHRA and CDR2 is YSYEKL. The CDR3 runs 16 residues. The CDR3 DNA reads as TGCGCCAGCAGCCGGGCGACAGGGGAGCCAAACTATGGCTACACCTTC. Protein sequence: CASSRATGEPNYGYTF.

The J gene is TRBJ1-1, the V gene TRBV7-2; 9 nucleotides line up with TRBD1. CDR1 and CDR2 (germline): SGHTA, FQGNSA. CDR3 length equals 15 residues. V shed 5 bases and J 1 base; nucleotides not matched to a gene: 5. CDR3 region: CASSLRTGANTEAFF. The CDR3 DNA sequence: TGTGCCAGCAGCCTCCGGACAGGGGCGAACACTGAAGCTTTCTTT.

V and J are TRBV11-3 and TRBJ1-1; D is unresolved. This CDR3 has 14 residues. From germline, CDR1 is SGHNT and CDR2 YENEEA. V shed 3 bases and J shed 5 bases, with 13 bases lying between them. The chain's CDR3 is CASSFSGVETEAFF. In nucleotides, the CDR3 is TGTGCCAGCAGCTTCTCCGGGGTGGAAACTGAAGCTTTCTTT.

This sequence joins TRBV18 and TRBJ1-5, with D possibly being TRBD1 (5 bases). CDR3 length: 12 amino acids. Germline V lookup: CDR1 KGHSH, CDR2 LQKENI. Trimming left V 3 bases short and J 7 bases short, with 7 bases between. The CDR3 sequence: CASSPEGQPQHF. CDR3 coding DNA: TGTGCCAGCTCACCGGAGGGGCAGCCCCAGCATTTT.

In this sample, this clone turned up once. This chain joins TRBV27 and TRBJ2-1; a weak D match, TRBD1 (6 bases). Between the trimmed V and J ends, which lost 5 bases and 1 base, there was a span of 15 bases. CDR1 MNHEY and CDR2 SMNVEV come from the germline V gene (reference sequence). This CDR3 is 16 amino acids long. The CDR3 sequence: CASSPLTGSSYNEQFF. In DNA form, the CDR3 reads TGTGCCAGCAGTCCACTGACAGGTTCATCCTACAATGAGCAGTTCTTC.

The chain carries TRBV6-5 and TRBJ1-3, with D possibly being TRBD1 (5 bases). CDR1 MNHEY and CDR2 SVGAGI come from the germline V gene. The length of the CDR3 is 15 residues. Trimming cost V 5 bases and J 0 bases, with 11 bases left between them. The CDR3 is CASSAYRSSGNTIYF. CDR3 DNA sequence: TGTGCCAGCAGTGCCTACAGGAGCTCTGGAAACACCATATATTTT.

The CDR3 region is CASSPRGDSLVYGYTF. DNA of the CDR3: TGTGCCAGTAGTCCCAGGGGGGACTCCTTAGTCTATGGCTACACCTTC. V usage is TRBV19 and J usage is TRBJ1-2; the match to TRBD1 covers 7 bases. CDR3 length: 16 residues. Germline V lookup: CDR1 LNHDA, CDR2 SQIVND (reference sequence). Germline trimming cut 5 bases from V and 4 bases from J; bases unmatched to any gene: 13.